This entry lists 13 T cell receptor beta chains sequenced from one sample in a study of shared clonotypes between healthy human individuals. Sequencing used immunoSEQ multiplex PCR; TCRdb keeps in-frame clones, though not all of them. The table records more than 2 million clones, roughly 95% of them present only once. The specimen was naive CD4+ T cells sorted from blood. Subset reported: CD45RA+ positively selected. Source of these receptors: a man between 18 and 29 years old in good health.

The chain has TRBV27 and TRBJ1-3; D gene ambiguous. The V gene lost 5 bases and the J gene lost 2 bases, with 7 bases spanning the gap. Looked up from germline, CDR1 is MNHEY and CDR2 is SMNVEV (reference sequence). The CDR3 sequence is 13 residues long. The CDR3 DNA follows: TGTGCCAGCAGTCTCGGGGCTGGAAACACCATATATTTT. Translating it yields CASSLGAGNTIYF.

The chain uses TRBV6-1 and TRBJ2-2; 10 bases agree with TRBD1. Trimming at V came to 1 base and at J to 4 bases, leaving 3 bases not matched to a gene. The CDR3 length is 16 residues. Germline V gene lookup returns CDR1 MNHNS and CDR2 SASEGT. CDR3 region: CASSEVGTGVTGELFF. CDR3 DNA sequence: TGTGCCAGCAGTGAAGTAGGGACAGGGGTCACCGGGGAGCTGTTTTTT.

This chain joins TRBV14 and TRBJ2-1; no firm D call. The CDR3 is made up of 14 amino acids. Germline CDR1 and CDR2: SGHDN and FVKESK. V lost 3 bases and J 6 bases, leaving 12 bases between the germline ends. CDR3 sequence: CASSQRGITNEQFF. Here the CDR3 DNA reads TGTGCCAGCAGCCAGAGAGGCATAACCAATGAGCAGTTCTTC.

The rearrangement joins TRBV5-1 to TRBJ1-2; 7 nucleotides agree with TRBD1. The ends lost 0 bases at V and 6 bases at J; junction bases unmatched: 5. In germline, CDR1 is SGHRS, CDR2 YFSETQ. The CDR3 covers 14 residues. The CDR3: CASSLEGAWDGYTF. The CDR3 DNA reads TGCGCCAGCAGCTTGGAGGGGGCATGGGATGGCTACACCTTC.

The chain employs TRBV5-1 and TRBJ2-7; 10 bases fit TRBD1. From germline, CDR1 is SGHRS and CDR2 YFSETQ. The CDR3 is 16 amino acids. V shed 0 bases, J shed 5 bases, and the junction held 8 bases outside the gene matches. The CDR3 here is CASSLAGTGVLNEQYF. The CDR3 coding sequence is TGCGCCAGCAGCTTGGCCGGGACAGGGGTTCTCAACGAGCAGTACTTC.

This clone was seen just once. V and J are TRBV5-6 and TRBJ1-6, with 7 nucleotides matching TRBD1. J was trimmed by 2 bases and V by 5 bases; bases with no gene match: 7. The CDR3 loop spans 16 amino acids. The germline V gene encodes CDR1 SGHDT and CDR2 YYEEEE. As DNA, the CDR3 is TGTGCCAGCAGTTTGACAGGGACAACCTATAATTCACCCCTCCACTTT. This codes for CASSLTGTTYNSPLHF. The whole variable domain, filled in from reference TRBV5-6 and TRBJ1-6, reads DAGVTQSPTHLIKTRGQQVTLRCSPKSGHDTVSWYQQALGQGPQFIFQYYEEEERQRGNFPDRFSGHQFPNYSSELNVNALLLGDSALYLCASSLTGTTYNSPLHFGNGTRLTVT.

The chain has TRBV25-1 and TRBJ2-5, with D possibly called TRBD1 or TRBD2 (5 bases each). The germline V gene has CDR1 MGHDK and CDR2 SYGVNS. The CDR3 runs 14 residues. Trimming pared 8 bases from V and 2 bases from J, leaving 15 bases between. CDR3 sequence reads: CASSLMGVQETQYF. The CDR3 DNA follows: TGTGCCAGCTCCTTGATGGGGGTTCAAGAGACCCAGTACTTC.

This sequence joins TRBV5-4 and TRBJ2-1; TRBD2 agrees at 12 bases. There are 14 residues in the CDR3. In germline, CDR1 is SGHNT, CDR2 YYREEE (reference sequence). Losses at the gene ends were 5 bases for V and 4 bases for J; bases not matched to a gene: 1. The DNA for the CDR3 is TGTGCCAGCAGTACTAGCGGGGGGTACAATGAGCAGTTCTTC. Protein: CASSTSGGYNEQFF.

The chain combines TRBV6-1 with TRBJ2-2, with TRBD1 identical over 9 bases. The ends lost 6 bases at V and 5 bases at J; junction bases unmatched: 7. The CDR3 has 15 amino acids. Per germline, CDR1 MNHNS and CDR2 SASEGT. The CDR3 bases are TGTGCCAGCAGAGCTACAGGGGGCTATACCGGGGAGCTGTTTTTT. It yields the protein CASRATGGYTGELFF.

V and J are TRBV28 and TRBJ1-4; possibly TRBD1 for D (6 bases). V was pared by 4 bases and J by 3 bases, with 9 bases between. CDR3 length equals 14 residues. Germline values: CDR1 MDHEN, CDR2 SYDVKM. The CDR3, as DNA: TGTGCCAGCAGTTCCGGGACATCTAATGAAAAACTGTTTTTT. Translating gives CASSSGTSNEKLFF.

The chain carries TRBV27 and TRBJ2-5; TRBD2 matches 8 bases. Germline trimming cut 3 bases from V and 2 bases from J; bases unmatched to any gene: 5. The CDR3 consists of 15 residues. The V gene's germline CDR1 is MNHEY and CDR2 SMNVEV (reference sequence). The CDR3 loop reads CASSLGLAGQETQYF. CDR3 bases: TGTGCCAGCAGTTTGGGTCTAGCGGGTCAAGAGACCCAGTACTTC.

CDR3 in DNA: TGTGCCAGCAGTGTAAGACAGGCGAACACCGGGGAGCTGTTTTTT. This gives the protein CASSVRQANTGELFF. The gene calls are TRBV25-1 and TRBJ2-2; weak D call: TRBD1 (6 bases). V was shortened by 4 bases and J by 0 bases, with 9 bases between the two germline ends. From germline, CDR1 is MGHDK and CDR2 SYGVNS. CDR3 size: 15 residues.

This rearrangement joins TRBV5-4 to TRBJ1-2; D perhaps matches TRBD1 (6 bases). Trimming shortened V by 6 bases and J by 4 bases, and 19 bases separated the two germline ends. From germline, CDR1 is SGHNT and CDR2 YYREEE (reference sequence). The CDR3 spans 15 residues. The CDR3 DNA is TGTGCCAGCACCAACCCTGGGGGCCCGAGCTATGGCTACACCTTC. It yields the protein CASTNPGGPSYGYTF.